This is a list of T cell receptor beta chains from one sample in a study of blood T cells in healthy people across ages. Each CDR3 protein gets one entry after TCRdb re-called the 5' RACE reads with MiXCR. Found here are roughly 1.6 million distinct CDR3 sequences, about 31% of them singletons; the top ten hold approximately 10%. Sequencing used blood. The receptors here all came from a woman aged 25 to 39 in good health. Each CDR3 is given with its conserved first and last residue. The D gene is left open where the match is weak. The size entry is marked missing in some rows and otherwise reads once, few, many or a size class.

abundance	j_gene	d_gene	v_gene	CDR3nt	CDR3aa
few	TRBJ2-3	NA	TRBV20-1	TGCAGTGCCCCCAAGGGCGGGACGACAGATACGCAGTATTTT	CSAPKGGTTDTQYF
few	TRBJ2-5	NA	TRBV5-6	TGTGCCAGCAGCTCTGGGGCTACCAATGCCTACGGGCAGTACTTC	CASSSGATNAYGQYF
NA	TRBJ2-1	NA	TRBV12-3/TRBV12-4	TGTGCCAGCAGCTACAGGGTGTTATACAATGAGCAGTTCTTC	CASSYRVLYNEQFF
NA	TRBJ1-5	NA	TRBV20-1	TGCAGTGCCCCCACGGCGGGGTATGTTGGCAATCAGCCCCAGCATTTT	CSAPTAGYVGNQPQHF
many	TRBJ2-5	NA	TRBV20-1	TGCAGTGCTAGAGTCCCAGGGTACCAAGAGACCCAGTACTTC	CSARVPGYQETQYF
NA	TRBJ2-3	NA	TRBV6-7	TGTGCCAGCAGCCCCGCCCCGGGACTCCTCACAGATACGCAGTATTTT	CASSPAPGLLTDTQYF
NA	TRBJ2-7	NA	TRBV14	TGTGCCAGCAGCCAAGGTCTACAGGGCGGAGGGATTGGAACGGGCTACGAGCAGTACTTC	CASSQGLQGGGIGTGYEQYF
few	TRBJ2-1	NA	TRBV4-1	TGCGCCAGCAGCCAAGGGGGTCAGCGAGGAAGCTCCTACAATGAGCAGTTCTTC	CASSQGGQRGSSYNEQFF
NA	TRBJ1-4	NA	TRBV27	TGTGCCAGTTCAGCAGGGAGCTTCGAAAAACTGTTTTTT	CASSAGSFEKLFF
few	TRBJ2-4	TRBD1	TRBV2	TGTGCCAGCAGGGGATCACAGGGGGGAGACAAAAACATTCAGTACTTC	CASRGSQGGDKNIQYF
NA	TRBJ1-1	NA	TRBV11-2	TGTGCCAGCAGCTTACGATTAATCAACACTGAAGCTTTCTTT	CASSLRLINTEAFF
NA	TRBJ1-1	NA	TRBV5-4	TGTGCCAGCAGCCCCGGAGCCCGAGACACTGAAGCTTTCTTT	CASSPGARDTEAFF
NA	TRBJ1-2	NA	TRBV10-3	TGTGCCATCAGTGATAGAAGGGGGGAGGATGGCTACACCTTC	CAISDRRGEDGYTF
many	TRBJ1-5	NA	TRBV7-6	TGCGCCAGCAGCCTCCCTAATCAGCCCCAGCATTTT	CASSLPNQPQHF
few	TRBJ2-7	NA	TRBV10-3	TGTGCCATCAGTGAGATTGGCGTCACCTACGAGCAGTACTTC	CAISEIGVTYEQYF
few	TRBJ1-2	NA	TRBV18	TGTGCCAGCTCACCACCATCGCAGACTGGCTACACCTTC	CASSPPSQTGYTF
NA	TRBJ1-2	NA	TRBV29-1	TGCAGCGTTGACCAAGGGGAGCCTGCGGGGTGCTACACCTTC	CSVDQGEPAGCYTF
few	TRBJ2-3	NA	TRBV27	TGTGCCAGCAGTTGGCGGGGTCGCACAGATACGCAGTATTTT	CASSWRGRTDTQYF
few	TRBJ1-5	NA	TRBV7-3	TGTGCCAGCAGCTCTGACATTAATCAGCCCCAGCATTTT	CASSSDINQPQHF
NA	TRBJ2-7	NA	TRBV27	TGTGCCAGCAGACCGGGGACCCAGAGCTCCTACGAGCAGTACTTC	CASRPGTQSSYEQYF
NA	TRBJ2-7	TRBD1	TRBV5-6	TGTGCCAGTTCAAAGGACAGGGCGAGTTCCGCGTACTTC	CASSKDRASSAYF
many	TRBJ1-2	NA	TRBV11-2	TGTGCCAGCAGCTTGGCAGGGACCCTTAACTATGGCTACACCTTC	CASSLAGTLNYGYTF
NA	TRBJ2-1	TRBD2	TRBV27	TGTGCCAGCAGTACGGCCGGTACTAGCGGGAGGATAAATGAGCAGTTCTTC	CASSTAGTSGRINEQFF
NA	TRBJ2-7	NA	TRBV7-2	TGTGCCAGCAGCGTACAGGGGAGGCACGAGCAGTACTTC	CASSVQGRHEQYF
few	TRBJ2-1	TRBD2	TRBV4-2	TGTGCCAGCAGCCAACGCCTAGCGGGGGCCTACAATGAGCTGTTCTTC	CASSQRLAGAYNELFF
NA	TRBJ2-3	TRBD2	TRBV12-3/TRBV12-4	TGTGCCAACCAGTCCTCCCTTAGCGGGGTCACAGATACGCAGTATTTT	CANQSSLSGVTDTQYF
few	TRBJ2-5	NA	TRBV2	TGTGCCAGCGCATCTTCGGACGGGGAAGAGCAGTACTTC	CASASSDGEEQYF
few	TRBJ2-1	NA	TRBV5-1	TGCGCCAGCAGCCCCCGCTGGACGGGAGTCAATGAGCAGTTCTTC	CASSPRWTGVNEQFF
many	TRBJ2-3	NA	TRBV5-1	TGTGCCAGCAGCTTTGCCGGAGATACGCAGTATTTT	CASSFAGDTQYF
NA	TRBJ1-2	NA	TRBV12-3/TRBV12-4	TGTGCCAGCAGTTTCATGCAGGGGAACGGTGGCTACACCTTC	CASSFMQGNGGYTF
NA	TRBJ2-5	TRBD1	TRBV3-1	TGTCCCAGCAGCCAAGGGACAGGTATAGAGACCCAGTACTTC	CPSSQGTGIETQYF
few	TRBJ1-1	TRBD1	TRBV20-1	TGCAGTGCTATAAGAGGGGACAGGTTGACTGAAGCTTTCTTT	CSAIRGDRLTEAFF
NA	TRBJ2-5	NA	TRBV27	TGTGCCAGCGTGAAGGGGACCCAGTACTTC	CASVKGTQYF
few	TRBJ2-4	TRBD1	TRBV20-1	TGCAGTGCTTCCAGAACCAGGGGGCAAGGAAACATTCAGTACTTC	CSASRTRGQGNIQYF
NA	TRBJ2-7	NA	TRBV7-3	TGTGCCAGCAGCTCCCAAGCCCCCCGCGGCTACTCCTACGAGCAGTACTTC	CASSSQAPRGYSYEQYF
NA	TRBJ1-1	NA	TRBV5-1	TGCGCCAGCAGCCCGGGGGCCTATGGATGGAGCACTGAAGCTTTCTTT	CASSPGAYGWSTEAFF
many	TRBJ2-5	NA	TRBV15	TGTGCCACCAGCAGCCCCAGCCCAGGTGAAGAGACCCAGTACTTC	CATSSPSPGEETQYF
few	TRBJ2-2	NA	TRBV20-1	TGCAGTGCTAGAGCTGGGACCGGGGAGCTGTTTTTT	CSARAGTGELFF
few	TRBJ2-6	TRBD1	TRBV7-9	TGTGCCAGCAGCACCGGACAGGGGGCTGTCTCTGGGGCCAACGTCCTGACTTTC	CASSTGQGAVSGANVLTF
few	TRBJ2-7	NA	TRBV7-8	TGTGCCAGCAGCTTATTCGACGGGACCTACGAGCAGTACTTC	CASSLFDGTYEQYF